The 11 T cell receptor beta chains listed next were all sequenced from one sample in a study of CD8 T cells in ankylosing spondylitis (dated by TCRdb to the late 2010s). Receptors were amplified or captured by 5' RACE. The instrument was an Illumina HiSeq 2500. In-frame beta chains were kept once TCRdb had trimmed the public reads at Q25 with fastp and called clones with MiXCR. Merged by CDR3 protein, the rows form single entries marked with the most common genes and DNA. This sample comprises approximately 290,000 distinct CDR3 sequences, around 21% of them detected only once. The ten largest clones capture 3.5% of the sample. The sequenced sample was blood, either unsorted or a sorted T cell fraction (not recorded which). Receptors originate from a female donor with ankylosing spondylitis or in good health (not recorded which).

This clonotype was observed a handful of times. The V call is TRBV10-3, the J call TRBJ1-1; D unclear. This CDR3 spans 16 amino acids. Trimming cost V 4 bases and J 0 bases, with 15 bases left between them. Per the germline V gene, CDR1 is ENHRY and CDR2 is SYGVKD. CDR3: CAISAGRETMNTEAFF. DNA of the CDR3: TGTGCCATCAGTGCGGGGAGGGAGACCATGAACACTGAAGCTTTCTTT.

This chain connects TRBV2 to TRBJ2-1; D gene uncertain. Germline assignment: CDR1 SNHLY and CDR2 FYNNEI. Deletions cut 7 bases from V and 2 bases from J, with 3 bases between. There are 11 residues in the CDR3. The CDR3 protein is CASKAYNEQFF. CDR3 coding DNA: TGTGCCAGCAAGGCCTACAATGAGCAGTTCTTC.

The chain has TRBV12-3 or TRBV12-4 and TRBJ2-1; weak D call: TRBD2 (6 bases). V lost 5 bases, J lost 1 base, and 18 bases lay in between. The CDR3 length is 17 residues. For the CDR3, the DNA is TGTGCCAGCAGTCGACGGGGGTCTGCGGGTTCCTACAATGAGCAGTTCTTC. This gives the protein CASSRRGSAGSYNEQFF.

This clonotype was found many times. The V call is TRBV10-3, the J call TRBJ1-2; D not certain. Trimming left V 8 bases short and J 8 bases short, with 12 bases between. Germline V gives CDR1 ENHRY, CDR2 SYGVKD. This CDR3 is built from 11 residues. CDR3 nucleotide sequence: TGTGCCATCCTCTGGTCCGGAGGCTACACCTTC. The encoded protein is CAILWSGGYTF.

The chain links TRBV21-1 to TRBJ1-1. TRBV21-1 is flagged as a pseudogene. This CDR3 comprises 15 residues. The CDR3 DNA reads as TGTGCCAGCAGCAAATCACGGGGATGGGGCACTGAAGCTTTCTTT. Protein: CASSKSRGWGTEAFF.

V usage is TRBV27 and J usage is TRBJ1-5; 8 positions match TRBD1. CDR1 is MNHEY and CDR2 is SMNVEV in the germline V gene (reference sequence). Trimming cost V 5 bases and J 0 bases; bases outside gene matches: 3. CDR3 length equals 15 residues. CDR3: CASSPGGLSNQPQHF. The CDR3 DNA follows: TGTGCCAGCAGTCCAGGGGGCCTTAGCAATCAGCCCCAGCATTTT.

The chain recombines TRBV20-1 with TRBJ2-5, with D maybe TRBD2 (5 bases). Germline lookup yields CDR1 DFQATT and CDR2 SNEGSKA (reference sequence). V shed 0 bases and J shed 5 bases, with 13 bases lying between them. This CDR3 is 14 amino acids long. The CDR3 nucleotides are TGCAGTGCTAGAGACTTCGGCAAGCGGGAGACCCAGTACTTC. Protein sequence: CSARDFGKRETQYF.

This clonotype was found a few times. This chain joins TRBV19 and TRBJ2-3, with 9 bases identical to TRBD1. This CDR3 comprises 14 residues. Germline V lookup: CDR1 LNHDA, CDR2 SQIVND (reference sequence). J was trimmed by 5 bases and V by 5 bases; bases with no gene match: 5. The CDR3 reads CASSARTGEDTQYF. The DNA of the CDR3 is TGTGCCAGTAGTGCGAGGACAGGGGAAGATACGCAGTATTTT.

There are a few counts of this clonotype. The chain uses TRBV7-2 and TRBJ1-5, with 8 bases fitting TRBD1. V was clipped by 4 bases and J by 4 bases; unmatched bases: 6. The CDR3 totals 15 residues. CDR1 and CDR2 from the germline V gene are SGHTA and FQGNSA. CDR3 protein: CASSSTGVRNQPQHF. CDR3 DNA: TGTGCCAGCAGCTCGACAGGGGTGCGTAATCAGCCCCAGCATTTT.

In this sample, this clonotype turned up a few times. For the CDR3, the DNA is TGTGCCAGCAGTCCAATCAGCGGGTACTCCTACGAGCAGTACTTC. Amino acid sequence: CASSPISGYSYEQYF. This chain uses TRBV28 with TRBJ2-7; D perhaps matches TRBD2 (6 bases). Germline V CDR1 and CDR2: MDHEN, SYDVKM. This CDR3 spans 15 amino acids. The V end lost 5 bases, the J end lost 0 bases, and 14 bases lay between the germline ends.

J is TRBJ2-5 and V is TRBV14; D is undetermined. The V gene lost 4 bases and the J gene lost 1 base, with 13 bases spanning the gap. This CDR3 is 15 amino acids long. Germline V gene sequence: CDR1 SGHDN, CDR2 FVKESK. The CDR3 region is CASSPPSEPQETQYF. DNA for the CDR3: TGTGCCAGCAGCCCCCCGTCAGAACCCCAAGAGACCCAGTACTTC.